These 19 T cell receptor beta chains came from one sample sequenced in a study of T cells in Graves' hyperthyroidism and ophthalmopathy (dated by TCRdb to between 2018 and 2021). Preparation of the library involved multiplex PCR. TCRdb records Illumina HiSeq 2000 as the sequencer. Amplification of TCR beta CDR3 regions was carried out from RNA transcripts. A first-round RT-PCR of the TCR CDR3 used the HTBI primer set with the Qiagen OneStep RT-PCR kit. The raw public data were reprocessed by TCRdb itself: fastp quality trimming at Q25, MiXCR clonotype calling, in-frame beta chains only. Each CDR3 protein gets just one entry, which takes the most common genes and DNA from the rows behind it. In all, the sample holds about 610,000 distinct CDR3 sequences, and approximately 15% of those were seen once. The ten most abundant clones make up roughly 3.4% of the sample. Input material: blood. Every receptor here comes from a middle-aged woman with Graves' ophthalmopathy.

This clonotype was seen at least ten times. The rearrangement joins TRBV2 to TRBJ2-1; 7 positions agree with TRBD2. The ends lost 6 bases at V and 2 bases at J; junction bases unmatched: 10. Germline V CDR1 and CDR2: SNHLY, FYNNEI. The CDR3 covers 16 residues. DNA of the CDR3: TGTGCCAGCAGGAGAGTGGGGGAGGGCACCTACAATGAGCAGTTCTTC. Translated, it gives CASRRVGEGTYNEQFF.

Here the CDR3 reads CSVTPLAGSTDTQYF. The CDR3 DNA sequence: TGCAGTGTGACCCCGCTAGCGGGTAGCACAGATACGCAGTATTTT. The chain links TRBV20-1 to TRBJ2-3; 8 nucleotides align to TRBD2. Germline lookup yields CDR1 DFQATT and CDR2 SNEGSKA (reference sequence). CDR3 length equals 15 residues. V gave up 7 bases and J gave up 0 bases; unmatched junction bases: 9.

A word on this clonotype: This sequence may be a read error, since a much larger clone differs from it by one base. This chain connects TRBV11-2 to TRBJ2-1; 12 nucleotides agree with TRBD2. Germline loops: CDR1 SGHAT, CDR2 FQNNGV. The CDR3 extends over 16 amino acids. The CDR3 coding sequence is TGTGCCAGCAGGGGGGGACTAGCGGGCACGGGAGATGAGCAGTCCTTC. Translating it yields CASRGGLAGTGDEQSF.

The chain combines TRBV7-9 with TRBJ1-4, with 7 positions matching TRBD1. CDR3 length: 17 residues. CDR1 SEHNR and CDR2 FQNEAQ come from the germline V gene (reference sequence). V was pared by 2 bases and J by 8 bases, with 14 bases of the junction left unmatched. The CDR3 DNA sequence: TGTGCCAGCAGCTTATTAGGGACAGAACTTAGGGAAGAAAAACTGTTTTTT. Translation gives CASSLLGTELREEKLFF.

This clonotype was detected ten times or more. The V and J genes are TRBV5-6 and TRBJ2-1; 10 nucleotides agree with TRBD1. This CDR3 spans 18 amino acids. After removal of 4 bases from V and 4 bases from J, the junction contained 14 bases not matched to a gene. The germline V gene has CDR1 SGHDT and CDR2 YYEEEE. The CDR3 region has the DNA TGTGCCAGCAGCGTACTAGGGGACAGGGGCCCAACTTACAATGAGCAGTTCTTC. It specifies CASSVLGDRGPTYNEQFF. The full variable domain, its missing parts supplied by reference TRBV5-6 and TRBJ2-1, is DAGVTQSPTHLIKTRGQQVTLRCSPKSGHDTVSWYQQALGQGPQFIFQYYEEEERQRGNFPDRFSGHQFPNYSSELNVNALLLGDSALYLCASSVLGDRGPTYNEQFFGPGTRLTVL.

This clonotype was found many times. This rearrangement joins TRBV11-2 to TRBJ1-6, with 8 bases lining up with TRBD1. V dropped 4 bases and J dropped 1; count of bases not matched to a gene: 3. The germline V gene encodes CDR1 SGHAT and CDR2 FQNNGV. The CDR3 sequence is 16 residues long. CDR3 sequence (DNA): TGTGCCAGCAGCTGGACAGGGAAATCCTATAATTCACCCCTCCACTTT. As protein: CASSWTGKSYNSPLHF.

In this sample, this clonotype turned up many times. V gene TRBV2 combines with J gene TRBJ2-1; D unresolved. The ends were cut back, 7 bases at V and 6 bases at J, with 16 bases in the middle. Looked up from germline, CDR1 is SNHLY and CDR2 is FYNNEI. CDR3 length: 14 residues. The CDR3, as DNA: TGTGCCAGCACCTCGGCCGGACCCTTCAATGAGCAGTTCTTC. This gives the protein CASTSAGPFNEQFF.

This clonotype was counted only a few times. Its ends do not fully match the called genes, so a read error is possible. The chain carries TRBV9 and TRBJ1-1; D not resolved. From germline, CDR1 is SGDLS and CDR2 YYNGEE. CDR3 length: 14 amino acids. Written as DNA, the CDR3 is TGTGCCAGCAGCGGGCCGGGTTTCAACACTGAAGCTCTCTTT. This sequence encodes CASSGPGFNTEALF. Drawing the rest from reference TRBV9 and TRBJ1-1, the complete variable domain is DSGVTQTPKHLITATGQRVTLRCSPRSGDLSVYWYQQSLDQGLQFLIQYYNGEERAKGNILERFSAQQFPDLHSELNLSSLELGDSALYFCASSGPGFNTEALFGQGTRLTVV.

This clonotype was seen a few times. The V and J genes are TRBV11-2 and TRBJ1-2; D gene unclear. With 0 bases removed from V and 4 bases from J, the gap between germline ends came to 9 bases. This CDR3 is 14 amino acids long. The V gene's germline CDR1 is SGHAT and CDR2 FQNNGV. As DNA, the CDR3 is TGTGCCAGCAGCTTAGAGGCAGACGGCTATGGCTACACCTTC. Its translation is CASSLEADGYGYTF.

At least ten counts were recorded for this clonotype. This chain links TRBV20-1 with TRBJ1-5; D is uncertain. V lost 0 bases and J 3 bases, leaving 12 bases between the germline ends. The CDR3 length is 15 residues. From germline, CDR1 is DFQATT and CDR2 SNEGSKA (reference sequence). The CDR3 here is CSARDPRRYNQPQHF. As DNA, the CDR3 is TGCAGTGCTAGAGATCCGAGGCGGTACAATCAGCCCCAGCATTTT.

This clonotype was picked up many times. The chain employs TRBV5-1 and TRBJ2-2; a weak D match, TRBD2 (6 bases). CDR1 is SGHRS and CDR2 is YFSETQ in the germline V gene. There are 16 residues in the CDR3. The V gene lost 3 bases and the J gene lost 1 base, with 13 bases spanning the gap. The CDR3 spells CASSSSQGGNTGELFF. CDR3 coding DNA: TGCGCCAGCAGCTCCTCGCAGGGAGGGAACACCGGGGAGCTGTTTTTT.

This clonotype was detected many times. This chain uses TRBV7-8 with TRBJ2-1; the D gene is possibly TRBD1 (6 bases). Trimming shortened V by 5 bases and J by 5 bases, and 22 bases separated the two germline ends. The CDR3 extends over 17 amino acids. CDR1 and CDR2 from the germline V gene are SGHVS and FQNEAQ. The CDR3 region has the DNA TGTGCCAGCAGCCCCCATGGTAGGGCAGGGGTGGACAATGAGCAGTTCTTC. Protein: CASSPHGRAGVDNEQFF.

This clonotype appeared many times. V and J are TRBV27 and TRBJ2-2; no definite D call. The length of the CDR3 is 14 residues. Deletions cut 3 bases from V and 2 bases from J, with 7 bases between. Per the germline V gene, CDR1 is MNHEY and CDR2 is SMNVEV (reference sequence). The chain's CDR3 is CASSFGLNTGELFF. CDR3 nucleotides: TGTGCCAGCAGTTTTGGCCTCAACACCGGGGAGCTGTTTTTT.

This clonotype was seen many times. The chain links TRBV2 to TRBJ1-2; 7 bases line up with TRBD1. Germline CDR1 SNHLY, CDR2 FYNNEI. Trimming took 4 bases from V and 8 from J; bases not matched to a gene: 7. CDR3 length: 13 residues. CDR3: CASSGEGARGYTF. In DNA form, the CDR3 reads TGTGCCAGCAGTGGAGAGGGGGCGCGGGGCTACACCTTC.

The table lists this clonotype with many counts. The chain combines TRBV2 with TRBJ1-3, with D unclear. Germline-derived CDR1 and CDR2 are SNHLY and FYNNEI. The V end lost 4 bases, the J end lost 3 bases, and 13 bases lay between the germline ends. CDR3 length: 15 amino acids. The CDR3 DNA reads TGTGCCAGCAGTGCGGGCGCCGCAGTTGGAAACACCATATATTTT. This encodes CASSAGAAVGNTIYF.

The CDR3 is CASSIDGQETQYF. The DNA of the CDR3 is TGTGCCAGCAGTATCGACGGGCAAGAGACCCAGTACTTC. The chain links TRBV12-3 or TRBV12-4 to TRBJ2-5; unclear D gene. The CDR3 has 13 residues. V gave up 5 bases and J gave up 2 bases, with 9 bases separating them.

The chain uses TRBV12-3 or TRBV12-4 and TRBJ2-2; 7 bases match TRBD2. J gave up 6 bases and V 7 bases, and 14 bases lay outside the gene matches. CDR3 length: 16 residues. This chain's CDR3 is CASTPGRGPYPGELFF. For the CDR3, the DNA is TGTGCCAGCACCCCTGGGAGGGGCCCCTACCCCGGGGAGCTGTTTTTT.

This clonotype was counted ten times or more. The chain joins TRBV2 to TRBJ2-2; 10 bases align to TRBD1. The CDR3 is 15 amino acids. The V gene's germline CDR1 is SNHLY and CDR2 FYNNEI. The V segment lost 6 bases and the J segment 5 bases; nucleotides outside the gene matches: 6. Here the CDR3 DNA reads TGTGCCAGCAGGCCAGACAGGGGGCGTACCGGGGAGCTGTTTTTT. This gives the protein CASRPDRGRTGELFF.

J is TRBJ2-7 and V is TRBV12-3 or TRBV12-4; TRBD1 aligns across 8 bases. The ends lost 6 bases at V and 2 bases at J; junction bases unmatched: 9. CDR3 length: 15 residues. CDR3 sequence: CASSLGRQGTYEQYF. The CDR3 nucleotides are TGTGCCAGCAGCCTTGGCCGACAGGGGACCTACGAGCAGTACTTC.